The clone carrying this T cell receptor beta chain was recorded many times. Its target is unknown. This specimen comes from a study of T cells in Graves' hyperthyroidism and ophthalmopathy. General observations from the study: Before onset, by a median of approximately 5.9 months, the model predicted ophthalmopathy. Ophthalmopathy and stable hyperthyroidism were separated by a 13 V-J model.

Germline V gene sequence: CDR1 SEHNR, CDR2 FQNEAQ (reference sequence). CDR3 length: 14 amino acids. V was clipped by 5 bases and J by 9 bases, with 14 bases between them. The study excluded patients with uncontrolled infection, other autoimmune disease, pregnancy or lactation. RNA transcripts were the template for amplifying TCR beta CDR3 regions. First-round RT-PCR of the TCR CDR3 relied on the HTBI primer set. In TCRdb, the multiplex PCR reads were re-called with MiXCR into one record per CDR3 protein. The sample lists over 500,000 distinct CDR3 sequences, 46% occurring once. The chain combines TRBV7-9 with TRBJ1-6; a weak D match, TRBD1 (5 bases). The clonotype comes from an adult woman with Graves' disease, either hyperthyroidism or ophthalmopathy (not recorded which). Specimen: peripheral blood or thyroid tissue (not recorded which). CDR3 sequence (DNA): TGTGCCAGCAGCGGGGCCCAGGGAGGTTCACCCCTCCACTTT. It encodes CASSGAQGGSPLHF.